The clone carrying this TCR beta chain was seen just once. What it recognizes is unknown. The sample comes from a study of cytomegalovirus exposure and HLA in healthy donors. With 60 Vbeta and 13 Jbeta primers, the PCR was carried out. Some clones are missing from TCRdb's copy, which holds only in-frame ones; the method was immunoSEQ multiplex PCR. The table shows 180,000 or so clones, with almost 80% occurring only once. Donors likely had unrecorded immune exposures despite being nominally healthy when sampled. Study findings and constraints: Being productive about 90% or about 30% of the time was typical of most TCR beta V segments in an earlier analysis.

This CDR3 has 15 amino acids. J gave up 5 bases and V 6 bases, and 12 bases lay outside the gene matches. Germline values: CDR1 LGHNA, CDR2 YNFKEQ. This sequence was found in a man aged 50 to 60 in good health and CMV-seropositive. This sequence joins TRBV4-2 and TRBJ2-5; 7 positions agree with TRBD2. Source material: PBMCs. This CDR3 is CASRPKRGVLETQYF. CDR3 nucleotide sequence: TGTGCCAGCAGACCCAAGCGGGGCGTACTCGAGACCCAGTACTTC.